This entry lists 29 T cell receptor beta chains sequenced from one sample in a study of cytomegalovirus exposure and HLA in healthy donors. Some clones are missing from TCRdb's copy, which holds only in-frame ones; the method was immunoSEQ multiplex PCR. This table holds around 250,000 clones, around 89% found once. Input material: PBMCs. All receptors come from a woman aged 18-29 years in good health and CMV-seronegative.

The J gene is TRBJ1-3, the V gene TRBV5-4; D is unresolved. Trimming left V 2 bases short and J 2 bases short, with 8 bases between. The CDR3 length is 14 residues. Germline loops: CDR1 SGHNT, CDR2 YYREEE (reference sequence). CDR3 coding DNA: TGTGCCAGCAGCTTCCGGGAAACTGGAAACACCATATATTTT. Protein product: CASSFRETGNTIYF.

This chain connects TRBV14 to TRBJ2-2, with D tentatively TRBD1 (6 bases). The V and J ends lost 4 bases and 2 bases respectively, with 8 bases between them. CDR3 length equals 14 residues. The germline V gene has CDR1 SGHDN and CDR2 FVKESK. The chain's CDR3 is CASSRDINTGELFF. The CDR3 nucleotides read TGTGCCAGCAGCCGGGACATAAACACCGGGGAGCTGTTTTTT.

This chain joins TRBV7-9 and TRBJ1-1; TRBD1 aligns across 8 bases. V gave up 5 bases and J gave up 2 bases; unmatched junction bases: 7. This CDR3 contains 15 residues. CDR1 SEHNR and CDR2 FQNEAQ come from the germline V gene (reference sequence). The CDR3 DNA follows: TGTGCCAGCAGCGAAAACGGACAGGGAAACACTGAAGCTTTCTTT. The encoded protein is CASSENGQGNTEAFF.

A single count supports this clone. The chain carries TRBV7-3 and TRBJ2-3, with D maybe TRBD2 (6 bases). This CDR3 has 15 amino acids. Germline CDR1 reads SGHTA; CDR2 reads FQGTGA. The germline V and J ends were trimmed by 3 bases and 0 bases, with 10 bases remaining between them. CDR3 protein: CASSLGLVSTDTQYF. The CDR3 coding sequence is TGTGCCAGCAGCTTGGGACTGGTTAGCACAGATACGCAGTATTTT. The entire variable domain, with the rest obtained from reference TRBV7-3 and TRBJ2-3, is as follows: GAGVSQTPSNKVTEKGKYVELRCDPISGHTALYWYRQSLGQGPEFLIYFQGTGAADDSGLPNDRFFAVRPEGSVSTLKIQRTERGDSAVYLCASSLGLVSTDTQYFGPGTRLTVL.

The CDR3 region has the DNA TGTGCCAGCAGTTTATCCTGGACAGTGAACACTGAAGCTTTCTTT. This codes for CASSLSWTVNTEAFF. The chain carries TRBV27 and TRBJ1-1; weak D call: TRBD1 (6 bases). V lost 0 bases, J lost 0 bases, and 8 bases lay in between. This CDR3 spans 15 amino acids. From germline, CDR1 is MNHEY and CDR2 SMNVEV (reference sequence).

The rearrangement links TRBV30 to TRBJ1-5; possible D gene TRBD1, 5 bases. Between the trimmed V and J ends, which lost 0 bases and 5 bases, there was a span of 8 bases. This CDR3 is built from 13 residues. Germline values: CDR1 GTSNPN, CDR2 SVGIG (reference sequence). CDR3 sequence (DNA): TGTGCCTGGAGTGTGACAGCCTATCAGCCCCAGCATTTT. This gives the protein CAWSVTAYQPQHF.

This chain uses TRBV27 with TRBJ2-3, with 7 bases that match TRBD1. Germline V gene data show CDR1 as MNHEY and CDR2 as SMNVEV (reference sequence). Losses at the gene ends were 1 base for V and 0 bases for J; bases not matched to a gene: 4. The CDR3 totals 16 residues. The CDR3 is CASSLLGQISTDTQYF. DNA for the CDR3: TGTGCCAGCAGTTTATTGGGACAGATTAGCACAGATACGCAGTATTTT.

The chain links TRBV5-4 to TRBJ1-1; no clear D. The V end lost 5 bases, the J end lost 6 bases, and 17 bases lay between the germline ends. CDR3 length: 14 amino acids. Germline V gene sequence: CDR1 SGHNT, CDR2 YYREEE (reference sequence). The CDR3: CASRSVTTGPEAFF. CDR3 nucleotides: TGTGCCAGCAGGTCGGTGACTACTGGACCTGAAGCTTTCTTT.

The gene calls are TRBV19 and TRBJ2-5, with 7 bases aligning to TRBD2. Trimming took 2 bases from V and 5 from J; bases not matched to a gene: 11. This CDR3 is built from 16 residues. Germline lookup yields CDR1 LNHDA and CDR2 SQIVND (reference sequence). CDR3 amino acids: CASSISKGAGGETQYF. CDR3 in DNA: TGTGCCAGTAGTATAAGCAAAGGGGCCGGGGGGGAGACCCAGTACTTC.

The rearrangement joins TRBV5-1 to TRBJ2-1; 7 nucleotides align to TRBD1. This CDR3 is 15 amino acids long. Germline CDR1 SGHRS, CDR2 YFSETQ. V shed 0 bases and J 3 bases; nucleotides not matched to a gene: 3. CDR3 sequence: CASSLEGQLYNEQFF. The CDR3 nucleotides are TGCGCCAGCAGCTTGGAGGGACAGCTCTACAATGAGCAGTTCTTC.

The CDR3 bases are TGTGCCAGCAGTTACTCCGAGGGACTCACTGAAGCTTTCTTT. This gives the protein CASSYSEGLTEAFF. The chain links TRBV6-5 to TRBJ1-1, with a possible D match to TRBD1 (5 bases). This CDR3 has 14 amino acids. The ends were cut back, 0 bases at V and 4 bases at J, with 9 bases in the middle. Looked up from germline, CDR1 is MNHEY and CDR2 is SVGAGI.

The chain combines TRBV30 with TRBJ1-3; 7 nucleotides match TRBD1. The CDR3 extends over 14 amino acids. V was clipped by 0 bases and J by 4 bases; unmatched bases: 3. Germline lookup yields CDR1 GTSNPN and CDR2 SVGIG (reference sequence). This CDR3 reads CAWSVGGGGNTIYF. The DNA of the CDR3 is TGTGCCTGGAGTGTAGGAGGGGGCGGAAACACCATATATTTT.

The CDR3 nucleotides are TGTGCCAGCAGTTCTACAGGGGGCGGGGAGCTGTTTTTT. Protein product: CASSSTGGGELFF. This rearrangement joins TRBV27 to TRBJ2-2; 8 bases agree with TRBD1. There are 13 residues in the CDR3. Germline CDR1 is MNHEY and CDR2 is SMNVEV (reference sequence). V trimming: 4 bases; J trimming: 7 bases; junction bases outside the gene matches: 2.

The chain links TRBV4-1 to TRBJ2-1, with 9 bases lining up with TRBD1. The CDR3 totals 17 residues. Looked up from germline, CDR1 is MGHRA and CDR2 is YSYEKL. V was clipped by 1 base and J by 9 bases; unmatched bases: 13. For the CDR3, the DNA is TGCGCCAGCAGCCAAGGAGCCCGGGACAGGGCCAAGAGTGAGCAGTTCTTC. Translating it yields CASSQGARDRAKSEQFF.

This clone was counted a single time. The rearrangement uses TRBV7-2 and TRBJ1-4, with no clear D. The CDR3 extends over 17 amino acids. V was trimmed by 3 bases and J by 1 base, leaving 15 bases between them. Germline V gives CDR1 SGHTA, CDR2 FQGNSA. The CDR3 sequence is CASSLYGVRETNEKLFF. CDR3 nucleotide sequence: TGTGCCAGCAGCTTGTACGGGGTCCGGGAAACTAATGAAAAACTGTTTTTT.

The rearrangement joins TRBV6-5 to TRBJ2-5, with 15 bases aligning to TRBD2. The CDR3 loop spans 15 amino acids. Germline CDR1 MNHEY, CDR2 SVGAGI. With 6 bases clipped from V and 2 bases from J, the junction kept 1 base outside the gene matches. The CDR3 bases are TGTGCCAGCAGCGGACTAGCGGGGGGGCAAGAGACCCAGTACTTC. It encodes CASSGLAGGQETQYF.

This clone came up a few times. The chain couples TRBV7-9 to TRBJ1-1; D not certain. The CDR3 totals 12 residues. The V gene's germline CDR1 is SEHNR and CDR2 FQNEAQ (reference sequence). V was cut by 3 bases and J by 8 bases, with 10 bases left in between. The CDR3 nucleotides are TGTGCCAGCAGCTTGCAGACAATCGAAGCTTTCTTT. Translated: CASSLQTIEAFF. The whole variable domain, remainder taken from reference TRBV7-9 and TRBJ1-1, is DTGVSQNPRHKITKRGQNVTFRCDPISEHNRLYWYRQTLGQGPEFLTYFQNEAQLEKSRLLSDRFSAERPKGSFSTLEIQRTEQGDSAMYLCASSLQTIEAFFGQGTRLTVV.

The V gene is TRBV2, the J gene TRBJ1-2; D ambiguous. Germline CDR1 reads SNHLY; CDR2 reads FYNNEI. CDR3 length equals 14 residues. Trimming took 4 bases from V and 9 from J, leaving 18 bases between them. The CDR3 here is CASSVLGNTGSYTF. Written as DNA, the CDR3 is TGTGCCAGCAGTGTCTTAGGCAACACGGGGAGCTACACCTTC.

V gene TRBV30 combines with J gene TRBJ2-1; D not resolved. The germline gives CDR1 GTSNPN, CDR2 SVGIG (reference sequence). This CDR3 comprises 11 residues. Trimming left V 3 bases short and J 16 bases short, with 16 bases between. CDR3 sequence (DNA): TGTGCCTGGAGCTTTCGGCAGGAAAAATTCTTC. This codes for CAWSFRQEKFF. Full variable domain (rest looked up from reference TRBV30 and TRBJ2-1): SQTIHQWPATLVQPVGSPLSLECTVEGTSNPNLYWYRQAAGRGLQLLFYSVGIGQISSEVPQNLSASRPQDRQFILSSKKLLLSDSGFYLCAWSFRQEKFFGPGTRLTVL.

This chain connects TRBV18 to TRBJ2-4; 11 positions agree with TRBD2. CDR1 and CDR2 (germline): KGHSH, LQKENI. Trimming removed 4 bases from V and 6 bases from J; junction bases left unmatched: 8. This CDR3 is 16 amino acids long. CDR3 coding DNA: TGTGCCAGCTCACGGCTAGCGGGGGGATTAGGAAACATTCAGTACTTC. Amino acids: CASSRLAGGLGNIQYF. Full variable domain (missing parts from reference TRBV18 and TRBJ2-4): NAGVMQNPRHLVRRRGQEARLRCSPMKGHSHVYWYRQLPEEGLKFMVYLQKENIIDESGMPKERFSAEFPKEGPSILRIQQVVRGDSAAYFCASSRLAGGLGNIQYFGAGTRLSVL.

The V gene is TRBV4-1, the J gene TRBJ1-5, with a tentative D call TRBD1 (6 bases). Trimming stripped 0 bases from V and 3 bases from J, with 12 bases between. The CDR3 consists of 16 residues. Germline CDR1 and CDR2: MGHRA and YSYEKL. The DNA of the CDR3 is TGCGCCAGCAGCCAAGATGTGGGGGCCCTCAATCAGCCCCAGCATTTT. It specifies CASSQDVGALNQPQHF.

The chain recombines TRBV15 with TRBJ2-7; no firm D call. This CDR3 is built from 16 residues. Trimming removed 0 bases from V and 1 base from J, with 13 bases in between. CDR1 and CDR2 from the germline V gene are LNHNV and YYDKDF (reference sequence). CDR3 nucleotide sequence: TGTGCCACCAGCAGAGATCTCGGCAGCGTATCCTACGAGCAGTACTTC. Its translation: CATSRDLGSVSYEQYF.

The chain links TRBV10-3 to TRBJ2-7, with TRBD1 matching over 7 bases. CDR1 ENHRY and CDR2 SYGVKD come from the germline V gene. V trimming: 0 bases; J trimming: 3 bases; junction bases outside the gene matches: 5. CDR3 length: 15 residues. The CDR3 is CAISESGTDHYEQYF. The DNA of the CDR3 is TGTGCCATCAGTGAGTCGGGGACAGACCACTACGAGCAGTACTTC.

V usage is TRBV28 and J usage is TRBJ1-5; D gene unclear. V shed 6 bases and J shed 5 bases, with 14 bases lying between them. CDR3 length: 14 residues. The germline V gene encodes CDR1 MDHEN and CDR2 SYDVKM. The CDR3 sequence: CASSKGGRDQPQHF. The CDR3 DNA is TGTGCCAGCAGCAAGGGAGGGAGGGATCAGCCCCAGCATTTT.

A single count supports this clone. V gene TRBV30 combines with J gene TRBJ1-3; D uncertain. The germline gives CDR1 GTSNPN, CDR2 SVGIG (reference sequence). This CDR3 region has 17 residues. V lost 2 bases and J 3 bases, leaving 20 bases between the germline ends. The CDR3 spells CAWSLTSRPTSGNTIYF. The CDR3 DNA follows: TGTGCCTGGAGTCTCACATCCAGGCCAACAAGTGGAAACACCATATATTTT.

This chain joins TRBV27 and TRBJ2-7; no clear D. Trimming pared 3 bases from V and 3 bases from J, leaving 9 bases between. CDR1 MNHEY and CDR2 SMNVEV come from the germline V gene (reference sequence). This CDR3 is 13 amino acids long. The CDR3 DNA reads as TGTGCCAGCAGTTTGTCTCTAGACTACGAGCAGTACTTC. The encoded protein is CASSLSLDYEQYF.

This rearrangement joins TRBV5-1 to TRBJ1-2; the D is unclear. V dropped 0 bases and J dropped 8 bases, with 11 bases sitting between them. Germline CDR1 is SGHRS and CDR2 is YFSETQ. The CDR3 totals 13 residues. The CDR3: CASSLESRGGYTF. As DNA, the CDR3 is TGCGCCAGCAGCTTGGAATCCCGGGGAGGCTACACCTTC. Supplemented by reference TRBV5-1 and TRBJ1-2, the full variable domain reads KAGVTQTPRYLIKTRGQQVTLSCSPISGHRSVSWYQQTPGQGLQFLFEYFSETQRNKGNFPGRFSGRQFSNSRSEMNVSTLELGDSALYLCASSLESRGGYTFGSGTRLTVV.

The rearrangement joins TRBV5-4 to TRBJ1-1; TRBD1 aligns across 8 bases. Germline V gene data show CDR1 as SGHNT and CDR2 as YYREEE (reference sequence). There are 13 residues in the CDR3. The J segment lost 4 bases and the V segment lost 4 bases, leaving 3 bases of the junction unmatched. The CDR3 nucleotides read TGTGCCAGCAGCGCCAGGGGGCTCACTGAAGCTTTCTTT. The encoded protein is CASSARGLTEAFF.

The CDR3, as DNA: TGTGCCAGCAGCTTATTTGGGACAGGGGGCAAGGGCACCGGGGAGCTGTTTTTT. It yields the protein CASSLFGTGGKGTGELFF. The V gene is TRBV7-6, the J gene TRBJ2-2; TRBD1 agrees at 12 bases. The CDR3 extends over 18 amino acids. The V gene end was trimmed by 2 bases and the J gene end by 4 bases; junction bases not matched to a gene: 8. CDR1 and CDR2 from the germline V gene are SGHVS and FNYEAQ.